These 5 T cell receptor beta chains originate from one sample sequenced in a study of T-cell reconstitution after alpha-beta-depleted transplantation in children. Molecular barcoding with unique molecular identifiers was used for the TCRbeta library. TCRdb ran MiXCR on the PCR reads and lists one entry per CDR3 protein. This sample yields fewer than 400,000 distinct CDR3 sequences, of which around 25% are seen a single time; roughly 11% belongs to the top ten. Here the sequenced sample was PBMCs, mostly from graft donor cells, taken 180 days after TCRalphabeta/CD19-depleted stem cell transplant. Receptor source: a male patient under 18 who had a stem cell transplant for acute lymphoblastic leukemia, so the T cells may come from the graft donor.

This clonotype came up many times. The chain has TRBV5-1 and TRBJ2-7; TRBD2 matches 11 bases. Losses at the gene ends were 3 bases for V and 4 bases for J; bases not matched to a gene: 3. The CDR3 is 14 residues long. CDR1 is SGHRS, CDR2 YFSETQ, per germline. Here the CDR3 reads CASSSGTSGYEQYF. The CDR3 nucleotides are TGCGCCAGCAGCTCAGGGACTAGCGGTTACGAGCAGTACTTC.

This clonotype appeared a few times. V and J are TRBV20-1 and TRBJ2-3, with a possible D match to TRBD1 (6 bases). The V and J ends lost 3 bases and 5 bases respectively, with 18 bases between them. The CDR3 consists of 15 residues. In germline, CDR1 is DFQATT, CDR2 SNEGSKA (reference sequence). CDR3 coding DNA: TGCAGTGCTAGCGTATGGGGGCTTGGTGAAGATACGCAGTATTTT. This gives the protein CSASVWGLGEDTQYF.

This clonotype was seen a handful of times. The V gene is TRBV24-1, the J gene TRBJ2-3; D perhaps matches TRBD2 (5 bases). V was cut by 4 bases and J by 0 bases, with 10 bases left in between. The CDR3 extends over 15 amino acids. Germline assignment: CDR1 KGHDR and CDR2 SFDVKD. The CDR3 nucleotides are TGTGCCACCAGTGACCCAAGCGGAAGCACAGATACGCAGTATTTT. It translates to CATSDPSGSTDTQYF.

This clonotype has only a few counts. This chain links TRBV27 with TRBJ2-5; unclear D gene. V lost 6 bases to trimming and J lost 5 bases, with 22 bases between them. Germline-derived CDR1 and CDR2 are MNHEY and SMNVEV (reference sequence). The CDR3 has 16 amino acids. DNA of the CDR3: TGTGCCAGCAGCCGCGGTGGGCTGGGGATAGTGGAGACCCAGTACTTC. Translation: CASSRGGLGIVETQYF.

The chain joins TRBV7-6 to TRBJ2-7; 11 bases map to TRBD2. This CDR3 spans 13 amino acids. Germline CDR1 SGHVS, CDR2 FNYEAQ. After removal of 3 bases from V and 5 bases from J, the junction contained 0 bases not matched to a gene. The CDR3 region is CASSFSGRDEQYF. DNA for the CDR3: TGTGCCAGCAGCTTTAGCGGGAGGGACGAGCAGTACTTC.